The T cell receptor beta chain under discussion was sequenced for a study of shared clonotypes between healthy human individuals. Libraries were prepared by immunoSEQ multiplex PCR; TCRdb keeps only in-frame clonotypes and omits some of them. The table lists over a million clones, 95% to 99% of them singletons. Between the trimmed V and J ends, which lost 3 bases and 0 bases, there was a span of 17 bases. The V gene's germline CDR1 is KGHSH and CDR2 LQKENI. CDR3 length: 18 amino acids. The sequenced material came from naive CD4+ T cells sorted from blood. Subset specified: CD45RA+ positively selected. The TCR originated in a man in his thirties or forties in good health. The chain combines TRBV18 with TRBJ2-2, with no clear D. The CDR3: CASSPSVLRRSNTGELFF. The CDR3, as DNA: TGTGCCAGCTCACCCTCGGTGCTCCGGCGGTCGAACACCGGGGAGCTGTTTTTT.